Listed here is a single T cell receptor (beta chain). This specimen belongs to a study of cytomegalovirus exposure and HLA in healthy donors. The PCR ran on 60 Vbeta and 13 Jbeta primers. Clones were read by immunoSEQ multiplex PCR, and TCRdb kept only the in-frame ones, dropping some. The sample yields tens of thousands of clones, approximately 70% seen once. The sequence was collected from a man aged 18 to 30 in good health and CMV-seronegative. Sequencing input: PBMCs.

CDR3 DNA: TGTGCCAGTAACACCGCTCGCTATGGCTACACCTTC. Translation gives CASNTARYGYTF. This chain connects TRBV19 to TRBJ1-2; no reliable D call. Germline V gene sequence: CDR1 LNHDA, CDR2 SQIVND (reference sequence). The ends were cut back, 7 bases at V and 4 bases at J, with 10 bases in the middle. This CDR3 is 12 amino acids long.